The next 32 T cell receptor beta chains were all read from a single sample in a study of CD8 T cells in ankylosing spondylitis. Study observations and caveats: Blood of patients with ankylosing spondylitis appeared to be characterized by a TCR beta motif of several highly homologous variants.

TCRdb itself ran the 5' RACE reads through MiXCR, one entry per CDR3 protein. The data show a few hundred thousand distinct CDR3 sequences, about an eighth seen once. These TCRs are of unknown antigen specificity. Sequenced material: blood, either unsorted or a sorted T cell fraction (not recorded which). Every receptor here comes from a male donor with ankylosing spondylitis.

This clonotype was observed a few times. The chain is built from TRBV24-1 and TRBJ1-2, with TRBD1 matching 7 bases. The CDR3 spans 12 residues. With V trimmed by 9 bases and J by 2 bases, 2 bases remained unmatched. From germline, CDR1 is KGHDR and CDR2 SFDVKD. The CDR3 coding sequence is TGTGCCACCCAGGACAGGAACTATGGCTACACCTTC. Translated: CATQDRNYGYTF.

This clonotype turned up a few times. CDR3 DNA: TGCAGTGCTAGAGAAGGACTAGCGGGAGTGGAGACCCAGTACTTC. Encoded protein: CSAREGLAGVETQYF. The chain joins TRBV20-1 to TRBJ2-5; 13 bases fit TRBD2. V trimming: 0 bases; J trimming: 5 bases; junction bases outside the gene matches: 3. This CDR3 has 15 amino acids. Germline V lookup: CDR1 DFQATT, CDR2 SNEGSKA (reference sequence).

The chain carries TRBV2 and TRBJ2-3; D is perhaps TRBD2 (6 bases). V was clipped by 11 bases and J by 5 bases, with 23 bases between them. From germline, CDR1 is SNHLY and CDR2 FYNNEI. CDR3 length: 15 amino acids. CDR3 region: CASHRWASVGDTQYF. In nucleotides, the CDR3 is TGTGCCTCCCATAGGTGGGCTAGCGTCGGAGATACGCAGTATTTT.

This clonotype was detected once. V is TRBV2 and J is TRBJ1-5, with D perhaps matching TRBD1 (6 bases). Germline V gives CDR1 SNHLY, CDR2 FYNNEI. This CDR3 region has 14 residues. Trimming removed 6 bases from V and 3 bases from J, with 12 bases in between. The DNA of the CDR3 is TGTGCCAGCAGCGTGGACAGTTACAATCAGCCCCAGCATTTT. Translation: CASSVDSYNQPQHF. Full variable domain (remainder filled in from reference TRBV2 and TRBJ1-5): EPEVTQTPSHQVTQMGQEVILRCVPISNHLYFYWYRQILGQKVEFLVSFYNNEISEKSEIFDDQFSVERPDGSNFTLKIRSTKLEDSAMYFCASSVDSYNQPQHFGDGTRLSIL.

In its sample, this clonotype was seen a few times. The rearrangement uses TRBV5-1 and TRBJ1-1; 7 bases agree with TRBD1. The V segment lost 0 bases and the J segment 10 bases; nucleotides outside the gene matches: 6. The germline CDR1 and CDR2 sequences are SGHRS and YFSETQ. This CDR3 contains 13 residues. The CDR3 reads CASSLGQGIGAFF. Written as DNA, the CDR3 is TGCGCCAGCAGCTTGGGACAGGGCATCGGAGCTTTCTTT.

The chain uses TRBV13 and TRBJ2-3, with 8 bases lining up with TRBD1. Germline loops: CDR1 PRHDT, CDR2 FYEKMQ (reference sequence). CDR3 size: 14 residues. The ends lost 4 bases at V and 4 bases at J; junction bases unmatched: 4. This CDR3 reads CASSYNRGADTQYF. In DNA, the CDR3 is TGTGCCAGCAGCTATAACAGGGGGGCAGATACGCAGTATTTT.

The chain combines TRBV20-1 with TRBJ2-2; 11 bases align to TRBD2. The trim removed 5 bases at V and 5 bases at J, leaving 4 bases unmatched. CDR1 and CDR2 (germline): DFQATT, SNEGSKA (reference sequence). The CDR3 is made up of 14 amino acids. Written as DNA, the CDR3 is TGCAGTGCTCCTCGGACTAGCGGGACCGGGGAGCTGTTTTTT. Translating gives CSAPRTSGTGELFF.

The chain combines TRBV6-1 with TRBJ1-2, with D unresolved. Germline CDR1 MNHNS, CDR2 SASEGT. The CDR3 spans 16 residues. V lost 2 bases and J lost 4, with 17 bases in between. CDR3: CASSEWREVDLYGYTF. The CDR3 DNA sequence: TGTGCCAGCAGTGAATGGAGAGAAGTGGACCTCTATGGCTACACCTTC.

This clonotype has more than one count but fewer than ten. The V and J genes are TRBV27 and TRBJ2-5, with a tentative D call TRBD1 (5 bases). The V gene's germline CDR1 is MNHEY and CDR2 SMNVEV (reference sequence). The CDR3 is 15 residues long. Trimming shortened V by 0 bases and J by 1 base, and 9 bases separated the two germline ends. The CDR3: CASSLSRQSQETQYF. The CDR3 DNA sequence: TGTGCCAGCAGTTTATCCCGACAGTCCCAAGAGACCCAGTACTTC.

The chain uses TRBV11-3 and TRBJ2-1; 7 positions match TRBD2. The CDR3 contains 14 residues. V was clipped by 6 bases and J by 12 bases; unmatched bases: 14. Germline loops: CDR1 SGHNT, CDR2 YENEEA. As DNA, the CDR3 is TGTGCCAGCAGTAGACTGGCTAGCGGCAGTGGGCAGTTCTTC. Amino acids: CASSRLASGSGQFF. Looking up the rest from reference TRBV11-3 and TRBJ2-1 gives the full variable domain: EAGVVQSPRYKIIEKKQPVAFWCNPISGHNTLYWYLQNLGQGPELLIRYENEEAVDDSQLPKDRFSAERLKGVDSTLKIQPAELGDSAVYLCASSRLASGSGQFFGPGTRLTVL.

This clonotype was detected many times. V and J are TRBV11-2 and TRBJ2-7, with D possibly TRBD2 on 6 matching bases. The CDR3 is 15 residues long. The V and J ends lost 0 bases and 6 bases respectively, with 15 bases between them. Germline V gene lookup returns CDR1 SGHAT and CDR2 FQNNGV. The CDR3 DNA reads TGTGCCAGCAGCTTAGATCTCCAACTAGCATTCGAGCAGTACTTC. It yields the protein CASSLDLQLAFEQYF.

This clonotype came up a few times. The genes are TRBV10-1 and TRBJ2-4, with TRBD2 matching 9 bases. The CDR3 extends over 18 amino acids. The ends lost 2 bases at V and 1 base at J; junction bases unmatched: 9. CDR1 is WNHNN and CDR2 is SYGVQD in the germline V gene (reference sequence). CDR3 in amino acids: CASSEEILAGPAKNIQYF. The DNA of the CDR3 is TGCGCCAGCAGTGAGGAGATACTAGCGGGCCCTGCCAAAAACATTCAGTACTTC.

The chain uses TRBV20-1 and TRBJ2-7, with 8 bases aligning to TRBD1. After removal of 2 bases from V and 4 bases from J, the junction contained 7 bases not matched to a gene. The germline V gene has CDR1 DFQATT and CDR2 SNEGSKA (reference sequence). This CDR3 is built from 14 residues. CDR3 bases: TGCAGTGCTAGACCTCGGACAGGGCGTTACGAGCAGTACTTC. Its translation is CSARPRTGRYEQYF.

The rearrangement joins TRBV29-1 to TRBJ2-1, with 8 bases identical to TRBD2. From germline, CDR1 is SQVTM and CDR2 ANQGSEA. V was clipped by 4 bases and J by 7 bases; unmatched bases: 9. The length of the CDR3 is 14 residues. The CDR3 region is CSVAGLAGKNEQFF. The DNA of the CDR3 is TGCAGCGTTGCAGGGTTAGCGGGAAAGAATGAGCAGTTCTTC.

The genes are TRBV28 and TRBJ1-5; the D gene is possibly TRBD1 (5 bases). Per the germline V gene, CDR1 is MDHEN and CDR2 is SYDVKM. The V and J ends lost 7 bases and 7 bases respectively, with 11 bases between them. The CDR3 runs to 12 residues. This CDR3 reads CASTTWGQPQHF. CDR3 nucleotide sequence: TGTGCCAGCACGACTTGGGGGCAGCCCCAGCATTTT. The full variable domain, completed using reference TRBV28 and TRBJ1-5, is DVKVTQSSRYLVKRTGEKVFLECVQDMDHENMFWYRQDPGLGLRLIYFSYDVKMKEKGDIPEGYSVSREKKERFSLILESASTNQTSMYLCASTTWGQPQHFGDGTRLSIL.

The genes are TRBV4-2 and TRBJ2-5; 9 bases agree with TRBD1. CDR1 is LGHNA, CDR2 YNFKEQ, per germline. There are 17 residues in the CDR3. V was clipped by 1 base and J by 3 bases; unmatched bases: 9. In DNA form, the CDR3 reads TGTGCCAGCAGCCAAGGGGACCGTAGGACAGGGGAAGAGACCCAGTACTTC. Translating it yields CASSQGDRRTGEETQYF.

The V and J genes are TRBV12-3 or TRBV12-4 and TRBJ2-1; D uncertain. This CDR3 has 14 residues. The V gene lost 5 bases and the J gene lost 7 bases, with 15 bases spanning the gap. The CDR3 loop reads CASSPSLIGNEQFF. In nucleotides, the CDR3 is TGTGCCAGCAGTCCGAGCTTGATTGGAAATGAGCAGTTCTTC.

This clonotype was observed a handful of times. The V call is TRBV16, the J call TRBJ1-1; 8 bases agree with TRBD1. Germline V gives CDR1 KGHSY, CDR2 FQNENV. The CDR3 runs to 14 residues. Losses at the gene ends were 3 bases for V and 5 bases for J; bases not matched to a gene: 5. CDR3 DNA: TGTGCCAGCAGCCAGCAACAGGGGGGAACTGAAGCTTTCTTT. Protein: CASSQQQGGTEAFF.

The table lists this clonotype with a few counts. The chain carries TRBV30 and TRBJ2-5; D is undetermined. Germline CDR1 reads GTSNPN; CDR2 reads SVGIG (reference sequence). Trimming left V 2 bases short and J 0 bases short, with 16 bases between. This CDR3 region has 16 residues. For the CDR3, the DNA is TGTGCCTGGAGTAGTTCGAGGAGCTTGTACCAAGAGACCCAGTACTTC. It is translated as CAWSSSRSLYQETQYF. Full variable domain (missing parts from reference TRBV30 and TRBJ2-5): SQTIHQWPATLVQPVGSPLSLECTVEGTSNPNLYWYRQAAGRGLQLLFYSVGIGQISSEVPQNLSASRPQDRQFILSSKKLLLSDSGFYLCAWSSSRSLYQETQYFGPGTRLLVL.

This clonotype was seen more than once but under ten times. The chain has TRBV10-2 and TRBJ2-2; 13 positions agree with TRBD2. The CDR3 contains 20 residues. CDR1 is WSHSY and CDR2 is SAAADI in the germline V gene. The ends lost 0 bases at V and 1 base at J; junction bases unmatched: 8. The CDR3 here is CASSESSGTSGTLNTGELFF. The CDR3 nucleotides are TGCGCCAGCAGTGAGTCCTCCGGGACTAGCGGGACCCTGAACACCGGGGAGCTGTTTTTT.

This clonotype was found a few times. The chain couples TRBV20-1 to TRBJ2-1; a weak D match, TRBD1 (6 bases). V was shortened by 3 bases and J by 2 bases, with 11 bases between the two germline ends. Germline V gene data show CDR1 as DFQATT and CDR2 as SNEGSKA (reference sequence). This CDR3 has 14 amino acids. The CDR3 nucleotides are TGCAGTGCTAGGGGGGCCAACCCCTACAATGAGCAGTTCTTC. As protein: CSARGANPYNEQFF.

The chain has TRBV28 and TRBJ2-3; maybe TRBD2 (6 bases). Germline lookup yields CDR1 MDHEN and CDR2 SYDVKM. The V end lost 11 bases, the J end lost 2 bases, and 17 bases lay between the germline ends. The CDR3 runs to 14 residues. CDR3 DNA sequence: TGTGCCGGCGCCCCCGGGGGATCCACAGATACGCAGTATTTT. As protein: CAGAPGGSTDTQYF.

The V gene is TRBV5-1, the J gene TRBJ2-5; either TRBD1 or TRBD2 may fit D (5 bases each). Trimming stripped 0 bases from V and 5 bases from J, with 14 bases between. This CDR3 comprises 15 residues. Germline-derived CDR1 and CDR2 are SGHRS and YFSETQ. In DNA form, the CDR3 reads TGCGCCAGCAGCTTGGCCGGCAATTGGGGGGAGACCCAGTACTTC. Its translation: CASSLAGNWGETQYF.

This clonotype has just a few counts. V is TRBV27 and J is TRBJ2-3, with 8 bases identical to TRBD1. This CDR3 is built from 14 residues. From germline, CDR1 is MNHEY and CDR2 SMNVEV (reference sequence). V lost 3 bases, J lost 5 bases, and 4 bases stayed unmatched. The CDR3 reads CASSFSDRVDTQYF. The CDR3 region has the DNA TGTGCCAGCAGTTTCTCGGACAGGGTAGATACGCAGTATTTT.

The chain has TRBV15 and TRBJ2-5; D is perhaps TRBD2 (5 bases). Germline CDR1 and CDR2: LNHNV and YYDKDF (reference sequence). V lost 2 bases and J 1 base, leaving 11 bases between the germline ends. This CDR3 is built from 15 residues. DNA of the CDR3: TGTGCCACCAGCAGATCGAGCGGTCCCCAAGAGACCCAGTACTTC. Amino acid sequence: CATSRSSGPQETQYF.

The chain uses TRBV10-3 and TRBJ1-2; D is undetermined. Trimming took 4 bases from V and 6 from J, leaving 6 bases between them. Germline loops: CDR1 ENHRY, CDR2 SYGVKD. The CDR3 consists of 11 residues. The CDR3 is CAISVGDGYTF. CDR3 coding DNA: TGTGCCATCAGTGTGGGCGATGGCTACACCTTC.

V is TRBV5-1 and J is TRBJ1-5, with 7 bases fitting TRBD1. J was trimmed by 7 bases and V by 6 bases; bases with no gene match: 13. Per germline, CDR1 SGHRS and CDR2 YFSETQ. This CDR3 is 15 amino acids long. Here the CDR3 reads CASTEGTGEGQPQHF. The CDR3 DNA follows: TGCGCCAGCACAGAGGGAACAGGGGAAGGCCAGCCCCAGCATTTT. Using reference TRBV5-1 and TRBJ1-5 for the parts outside the CDR3, the full variable domain is KAGVTQTPRYLIKTRGQQVTLSCSPISGHRSVSWYQQTPGQGLQFLFEYFSETQRNKGNFPGRFSGRQFSNSRSEMNVSTLELGDSALYLCASTEGTGEGQPQHFGDGTRLSIL.

This clonotype appeared many times. The V gene is TRBV12-3 or TRBV12-4, the J gene TRBJ2-5; the D call may be TRBD1 or TRBD2 (5 bases each). The length of the CDR3 is 13 residues. The germline V and J ends were trimmed by 4 bases and 0 bases, with 6 bases remaining between them. CDR3 sequence reads: CASSWGYQETQYF. The CDR3 coding sequence is TGTGCCAGCAGTTGGGGGTACCAAGAGACCCAGTACTTC.

Many counts were recorded for this clonotype. The rearrangement joins TRBV3-1 to TRBJ2-3; tentative D call: TRBD2 (6 bases). This CDR3 is 16 amino acids long. V was clipped by 4 bases and J by 4 bases, with 18 bases between them. Looked up from germline, CDR1 is LGHDT and CDR2 is YNNKEL (reference sequence). The DNA for the CDR3 is TGTGCCAGCAGCCTCCCCTTAATGGGAGGAGCAGATACGCAGTATTTT. It codes for CASSLPLMGGADTQYF.

The V and J genes are TRBV11-2 and TRBJ2-5, with 7 positions matching TRBD1. Germline trimming cut 5 bases from V and 7 bases from J; bases unmatched to any gene: 1. The CDR3 length is 11 residues. From germline, CDR1 is SGHAT and CDR2 FQNNGV. DNA for the CDR3: TGTGCCAGCAGCCAGGGGGTGACCCAGTACTTC. It is translated as CASSQGVTQYF. The full variable domain, rest sourced from reference TRBV11-2 and TRBJ2-5, is EAGVAQSPRYKIIEKRQSVAFWCNPISGHATLYWYQQILGQGPKLLIQFQNNGVVDDSQLPKDRFSAERLKGVDSTLKIQPAKLEDSAVYLCASSQGVTQYFGPGTRLLVL.

V and J are TRBV11-2 and TRBJ1-1; no definite D call. The V gene's germline CDR1 is SGHAT and CDR2 FQNNGV. The CDR3 runs 13 residues. CDR3 in amino acids: CASGEGPNTEAFF. CDR3 sequence (DNA): TGTGCTTCCGGGGAGGGCCCGAACACTGAAGCTTTCTTT.

This clonotype turned up a few times. The CDR3 DNA is TGCGCCAGTTGCCGGGGGGGTAATCAGCCCCAGCATTTT. This translates into CASCRGGNQPQHF. The chain recombines TRBV10-2 with TRBJ1-5, with D possibly TRBD1 on 5 matching bases. From germline, CDR1 is WSHSY and CDR2 SAAADI. The CDR3 has 13 amino acids. V shed 9 bases and J shed 4 bases, with 13 bases lying between them.